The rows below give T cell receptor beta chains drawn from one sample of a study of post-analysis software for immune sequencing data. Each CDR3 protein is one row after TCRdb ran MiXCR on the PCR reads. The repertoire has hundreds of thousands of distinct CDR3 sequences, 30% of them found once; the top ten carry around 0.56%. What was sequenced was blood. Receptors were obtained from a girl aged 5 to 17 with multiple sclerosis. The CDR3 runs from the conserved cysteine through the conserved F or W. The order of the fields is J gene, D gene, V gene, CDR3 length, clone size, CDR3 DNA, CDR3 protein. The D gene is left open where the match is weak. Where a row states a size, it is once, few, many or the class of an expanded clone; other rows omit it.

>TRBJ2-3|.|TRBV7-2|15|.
TGTGCCAGCAGCCAGTGGGGCGGGGCTACAGATACGCAGTATTTT
CASSQWGGATDTQYF
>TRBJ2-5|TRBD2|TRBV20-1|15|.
TGCAGTGCTAGAGATCGTCGGGAGGGCCGCGAGACCCAGTACTTC
CSARDRREGRETQYF
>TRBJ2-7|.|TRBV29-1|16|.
TGCAGCGTTGTCCCCCTGGGACTGAATGCCAGCAACGAGCAGTACTTC
CSVVPLGLNASNEQYF
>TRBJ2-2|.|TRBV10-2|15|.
TGCGCCAGCAAGAGGAGAGGTCCGAGAACCGGGGAGCTGTTTTTT
CASKRRGPRTGELFF
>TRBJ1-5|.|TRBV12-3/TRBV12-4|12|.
TGTGCCAGCAGACTAGTGGGTCAGCCCCAGCATTTT
CASRLVGQPQHF
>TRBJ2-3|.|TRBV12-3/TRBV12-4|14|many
TGTGCCAGCAGTTTCGGCGGTAGCACAGATACGCAGTATTTT
CASSFGGSTDTQYF
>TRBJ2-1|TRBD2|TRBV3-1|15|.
TGTGCCAGCACCGTACTAGCGGGGGCGGGGAATGAGCAGTTCTTC
CASTVLAGAGNEQFF
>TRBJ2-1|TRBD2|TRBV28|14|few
TGTGCCAGCAGTTTACTAGCGGGGAATAATGAGCAGTTCTTC
CASSLLAGNNEQFF
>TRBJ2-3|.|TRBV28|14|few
TGTGCCAGCAGTTTATGGTCGGGACGCGATACGCAGTATTTT
CASSLWSGRDTQYF
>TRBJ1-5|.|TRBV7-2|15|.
TGTGCCAGCAGCCAATACGGGGGGCAGGGTCAGCCCCAGCATTTT
CASSQYGGQGQPQHF
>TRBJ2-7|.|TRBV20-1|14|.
TGCAGTGCTCCCGCTATAAAGAGCTCCTACGAGCAGTACTTC
CSAPAIKSSYEQYF
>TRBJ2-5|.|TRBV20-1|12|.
TGCAGTGCTAGTCGAGCAGAAGAGACCCAGTACTTC
CSASRAEETQYF
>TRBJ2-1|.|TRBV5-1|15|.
TGCGCCAGCAGCTTTTCTCCAGGGGAGTACAATGAGCAGTTCTTC
CASSFSPGEYNEQFF
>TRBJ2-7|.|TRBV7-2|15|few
TGTGCCAGCAGCAGTGTGGGGGGCCTTCTTGGGGAGCAGTACTTC
CASSSVGGLLGEQYF
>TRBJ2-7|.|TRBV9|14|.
TGTGCCAGCAGCGCCGGAGGGTTAAACTACGAGCAGTACTTC
CASSAGGLNYEQYF
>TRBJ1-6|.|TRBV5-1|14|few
TGCGCCAGCAGCTTGGACAGTGCAAATTCACCCCTCCACTTT
CASSLDSANSPLHF
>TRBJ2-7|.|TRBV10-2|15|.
TGCGCCAGCTCGAGAGGTCAGTTCAGCTCCTACGAGCAGTACTTC
CASSRGQFSSYEQYF
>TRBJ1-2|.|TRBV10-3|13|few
TGTGCCATCAGTGAGACTCATGACTATGGCTACACCTTC
CAISETHDYGYTF
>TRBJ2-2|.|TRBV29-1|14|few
TGCAGCGTGATGACAGGCGCAAACACCGGGGAGCTGTTTTTT
CSVMTGANTGELFF
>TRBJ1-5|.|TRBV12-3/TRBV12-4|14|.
TGTGCCAGCAGTTTTCAAGGGATTGGTCAGCCCCAGCATTTT
CASSFQGIGQPQHF
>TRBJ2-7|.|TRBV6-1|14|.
TGTGCCAGCAGTGAAGCCGGCGGTTTCTACGAGCAGTACTTC
CASSEAGGFYEQYF
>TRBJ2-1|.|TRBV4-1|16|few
TGCGCCAGCAGCCGATTCGGGGGGACAGAGCACAATGAGCAGTTCTTC
CASSRFGGTEHNEQFF
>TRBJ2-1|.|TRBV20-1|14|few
TGCAGTGCTGTAACACCCTTCTCCTACAATGAGCAGTTCTTC
CSAVTPFSYNEQFF
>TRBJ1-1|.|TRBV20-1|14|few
TGCAGTGCTTTGGAGGGACGGGCGAACACTGAAGCTTTCTTT
CSALEGRANTEAFF
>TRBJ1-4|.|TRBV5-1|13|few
TGCGCCAGCAGCCCGAAGCGGGGGGAAAAACTGTTTTTT
CASSPKRGEKLFF
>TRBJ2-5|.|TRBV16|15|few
TGTGCCAGCAGCCAAGTAGGATCAATCCAAGAGACCCAGTACTTC
CASSQVGSIQETQYF
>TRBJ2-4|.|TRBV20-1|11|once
TGCAGTGCCCGAGGCGGAAACATTCAGTACTTC
CSARGGNIQYF
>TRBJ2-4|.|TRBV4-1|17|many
TGCGCCAGCAGCCAAGTATATCTCGCCCTAGCCAAAAACATTCAGTACTTC
CASSQVYLALAKNIQYF
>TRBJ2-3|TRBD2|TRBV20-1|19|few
TGCAGTGCTAGAGAATACTGGACTAGCGGGAGGGCCGGAGGAGATACGCAGTATTTT
CSAREYWTSGRAGGDTQYF
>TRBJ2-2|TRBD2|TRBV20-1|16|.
TGCAGTGCTAGAGGGACTAGCGGGGGGTACACCGGGGAGCTGTTTTTT
CSARGTSGGYTGELFF
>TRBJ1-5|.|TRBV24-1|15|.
TGTGCCACCAGTGATCCGACCAGCGGCAGTGGGCCCCAGCATTTT
CATSDPTSGSGPQHF